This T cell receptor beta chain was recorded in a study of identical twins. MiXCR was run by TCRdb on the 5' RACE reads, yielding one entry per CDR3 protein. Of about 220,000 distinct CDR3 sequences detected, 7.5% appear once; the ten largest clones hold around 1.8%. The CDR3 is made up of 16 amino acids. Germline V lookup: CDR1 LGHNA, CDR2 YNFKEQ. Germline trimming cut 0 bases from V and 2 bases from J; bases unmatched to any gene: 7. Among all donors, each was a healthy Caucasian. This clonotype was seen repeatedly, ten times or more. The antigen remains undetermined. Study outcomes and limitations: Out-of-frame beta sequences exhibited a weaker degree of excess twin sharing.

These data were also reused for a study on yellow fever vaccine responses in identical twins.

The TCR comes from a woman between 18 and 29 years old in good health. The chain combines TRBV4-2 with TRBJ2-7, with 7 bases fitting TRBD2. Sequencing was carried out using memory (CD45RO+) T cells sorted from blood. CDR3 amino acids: CASSQDPPGGTYEQYF. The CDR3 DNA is TGTGCCAGCAGCCAAGATCCACCGGGGGGTACCTACGAGCAGTACTTC.